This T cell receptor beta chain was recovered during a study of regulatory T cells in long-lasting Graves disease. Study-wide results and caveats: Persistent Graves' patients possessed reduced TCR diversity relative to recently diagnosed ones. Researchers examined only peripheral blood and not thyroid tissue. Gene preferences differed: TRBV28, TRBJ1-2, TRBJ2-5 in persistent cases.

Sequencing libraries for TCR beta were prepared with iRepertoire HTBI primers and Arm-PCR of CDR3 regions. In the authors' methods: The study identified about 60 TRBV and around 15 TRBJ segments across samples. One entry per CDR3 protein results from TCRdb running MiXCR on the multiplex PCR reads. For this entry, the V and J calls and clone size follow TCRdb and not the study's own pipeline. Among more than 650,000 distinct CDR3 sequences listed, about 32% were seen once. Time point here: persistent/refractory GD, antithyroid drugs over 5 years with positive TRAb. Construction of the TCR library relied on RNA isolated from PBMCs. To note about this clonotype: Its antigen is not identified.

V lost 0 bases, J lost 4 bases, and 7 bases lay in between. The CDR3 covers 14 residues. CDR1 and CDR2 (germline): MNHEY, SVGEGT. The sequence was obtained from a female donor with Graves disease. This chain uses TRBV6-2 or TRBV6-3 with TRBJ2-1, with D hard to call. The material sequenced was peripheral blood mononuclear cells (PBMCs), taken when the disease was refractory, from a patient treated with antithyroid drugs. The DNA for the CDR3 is TGTGCCAGCAGTTACTCTCGAGTATACAATGAGCAGTTCTTC. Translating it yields CASSYSRVYNEQFF.